This TCR beta chain came from a study of identifying expanded T cells in peripheral blood. Healthy donors had no documented immune events, such as infections, while sampled. A word on this clone: The antigen is unknown.

Study-level results: Variance in clone template counts between approximately 2-week samples significantly increased with total template count across all healthy donors. Roughly 1.1 clones differed between technical replicates, versus around 15 and 19 over time.

Generated by immunoSEQ multiplex PCR, the TCRdb table keeps only in-frame clones and is missing some. The data hold around 120,000 clones, with 80% to 90% observed a single time. Germline CDR1 is SGHRS and CDR2 is YFSETQ. CDR3 length: 14 amino acids. Trimming at V came to 4 bases and at J to 7 bases, leaving 7 bases not matched to a gene. The clonotype comes from a person aged 18-70 years in good health. The chain combines TRBV5-1 with TRBJ2-2; 7 bases agree with TRBD1. The sample consisted of blood. The CDR3 DNA reads as TGCGCCAGCAGCCTAACAGGGGCGGGCGGGGAGCTGTTTTTT. This codes for CASSLTGAGGELFF.